The TCR beta chain under discussion was sequenced for a study of blood T cell repertoires in COVID-19. About the research overall: COVID-19 samples collected from the United States, Italy and Spain covered acute and convalescent phases. T cells, B-cell-depleted T cells, or PBMCs supplied cDNA or gDNA.

Seattle patient enrollment occurred during active infection, with longitudinal follow-up thereafter. Per the study methods: It was from reference gene primer amplification that nucleated cell counts were estimated. Repertoires were generated with immunoSEQ multiplex PCR, while TCRdb's copy carries only in-frame clones and drops some. V, J and clone size are those of that table, while D and trimming were read from the DNA. Of about 260,000 clones listed, approximately 92% are singletons. In germline, CDR1 is MGHRA, CDR2 YSYEKL. Trimming took 1 base from V and 0 from J, leaving 6 bases between them. The CDR3 has 14 residues.

Sequencing was done on a sample of peripheral blood. The TCR was taken from a young adult with COVID-19, enrolled during active disease. This rearrangement joins TRBV4-1 to TRBJ1-1; D ambiguous. The CDR3, as DNA: TGCGCCAGCAGCCAAGGAGAAGTGAACACTGAAGCTTTCTTT. It specifies CASSQGEVNTEAFF.